Following are 18 T cell receptor beta chains from one sample sequenced in a study of response to subunit inactivated influenza vaccine. MiXCR, run by TCRdb on the RT-PCR reads, gives a single entry per CDR3 protein. The sample shows more than 600,000 distinct CDR3 sequences, about a fifth of them seen only once. The sample in question was PBMCs from blood, obtained 5 days after vaccination. The origin of the receptors is a man aged 45-65 years who received an inactivated influenza vaccine.

There are many counts of this clonotype. V and J are TRBV20-1 and TRBJ2-7; TRBD2 agrees at 8 bases. This CDR3 region has 17 residues. Losses at the gene ends were 0 bases for V and 4 bases for J; bases not matched to a gene: 14. The germline gives CDR1 DFQATT, CDR2 SNEGSKA (reference sequence). Here the CDR3 DNA reads TGCAGTGCTAGAGATCCAGGACTAGCTTATTCTCTTTACGAGCAGTACTTC. Translation gives CSARDPGLAYSLYEQYF.

The table lists this clonotype with many counts. The genes are TRBV3-1 and TRBJ2-3; 12 nucleotides agree with TRBD2. The CDR3 loop spans 16 amino acids. Germline V gene data show CDR1 as LGHDT and CDR2 as YNNKEL (reference sequence). The V gene end was trimmed by 1 base and the J gene end by 8 bases; junction bases not matched to a gene: 7. The DNA for the CDR3 is TGTGCCAGCAGCCAAGGAACTAGCGGGAGGTCACGTACGCAGTATTTT. It translates to CASSQGTSGRSRTQYF.

The chain links TRBV6-5 to TRBJ1-2; D not certain. Germline lookup yields CDR1 MNHEY and CDR2 SVGAGI. There are 13 residues in the CDR3. Trimming stripped 7 bases from V and 5 bases from J, with 14 bases between. CDR3 sequence (DNA): TGTGCCAGCATTAGACTCGTGAATTATGGCTACACCTTC. It codes for CASIRLVNYGYTF.

In this sample, this clonotype turned up a few times. The chain carries TRBV20-1 and TRBJ2-3, with D perhaps TRBD1 or TRBD2 (5 bases each). Trimming took off 6 bases at V and 4 bases at J, with 20 bases between the two ends. Germline values: CDR1 DFQATT, CDR2 SNEGSKA (reference sequence). The CDR3 runs 15 residues. CDR3 loop: CSAQELGDLADTQYF. The CDR3 DNA reads TGCAGTGCCCAAGAGTTAGGGGACCTCGCAGATACGCAGTATTTT.

The sample holds a few counts of this clonotype. The genes are TRBV9 and TRBJ2-1; maybe TRBD1 (7 bases). V was clipped by 0 bases and J by 7 bases, with 14 bases between them. The CDR3 runs to 15 residues. Germline V gives CDR1 SGDLS, CDR2 YYNGEE. CDR3 loop: CASSVAAGGPNEQFF. The CDR3 region has the DNA TGTGCCAGCAGCGTAGCGGCAGGGGGGCCTAATGAGCAGTTCTTC.

The rearrangement links TRBV20-1 to TRBJ2-3; D might be TRBD1 (6 bases). V was clipped by 2 bases and J by 5 bases, with 11 bases between them. Looked up from germline, CDR1 is DFQATT and CDR2 is SNEGSKA (reference sequence). The CDR3 is made up of 13 amino acids. CDR3 sequence (DNA): TGCAGTGCTAGAAGGCAGGGACAAGATACGCAGTATTTT. Its protein product is CSARRQGQDTQYF.

The rearrangement uses TRBV12-3 or TRBV12-4 and TRBJ1-6; TRBD1 matches at 8 bases. The CDR3 loop spans 16 amino acids. J lost 9 bases, V lost 3 bases, and 10 bases had no gene match. CDR3: CASSFGGQGIRSPLHF. The CDR3 nucleotides read TGTGCCAGCAGTTTTGGCGGACAGGGAATTCGTTCACCCCTCCACTTT.

This clonotype was counted a few times. The rearrangement links TRBV30 to TRBJ1-6; a possible D gene is TRBD1 (6 bases). The CDR3 is 14 residues long. CDR1 is GTSNPN, CDR2 SVGIG, per germline (reference sequence). V was shortened by 4 bases and J by 3 bases, with 10 bases between the two germline ends. The CDR3 sequence: CAWTGTFYNSPLHF. In DNA, the CDR3 is TGTGCCTGGACCGGGACATTCTATAATTCACCCCTCCACTTT.

J is TRBJ2-3 and V is TRBV24-1; D gene unclear. CDR3 size: 11 residues. Per germline, CDR1 KGHDR and CDR2 SFDVKD. Trimming pared 5 bases from V and 7 bases from J, leaving 6 bases between. The CDR3 bases are TGTGCCACCAGTGTAGGGAATACGCAGTATTTT. It specifies CATSVGNTQYF.

This chain uses TRBV29-1 with TRBJ2-1; 7 nucleotides match TRBD2. Germline V lookup: CDR1 SQVTM, CDR2 ANQGSEA. This CDR3 spans 13 amino acids. V shed 3 bases, J shed 3 bases, and the junction held 2 bases outside the gene matches. The CDR3 nucleotides are TGCAGCGTTGAGGGGGGGAACTACAATGAGCAGTTCTTC. As protein: CSVEGGNYNEQFF.

This sequence joins TRBV29-1 and TRBJ1-1, with D unclear. The CDR3 runs to 12 residues. V lost 3 bases and J lost 1, with 6 bases in between. The germline V gene has CDR1 SQVTM and CDR2 ANQGSEA. CDR3 amino acids: CSVEDGNTEAFF. DNA for the CDR3: TGCAGCGTTGAGGACGGGAACACTGAAGCTTTCTTT.

This clonotype was recorded a few times. The V and J genes are TRBV10-3 and TRBJ2-3, with a weak D call TRBD2 (5 bases). V was trimmed by 6 bases and J by 9 bases, leaving 16 bases between them. This CDR3 is 13 amino acids long. In germline, CDR1 is ENHRY, CDR2 SYGVKD. The CDR3 nucleotides read TGTGCCATCAGCCCCGGGTCCGGGGAAACGCAGTATTTT. Protein sequence: CAISPGSGETQYF.

This chain connects TRBV29-1 to TRBJ2-3, with D perhaps matching TRBD2 (7 bases). The CDR3 loop spans 15 amino acids. Trimming removed 6 bases from V and 4 bases from J, with 20 bases in between. Germline assignment: CDR1 SQVTM and CDR2 ANQGSEA. The CDR3 region has the DNA TGCAGCGTGCGAGGGGGGGCGAGGGGAGCAGATACGCAGTATTTT. It codes for CSVRGGARGADTQYF.

V and J are TRBV12-3 or TRBV12-4 and TRBJ2-1; the match to TRBD1 covers 10 bases. V dropped 5 bases and J dropped 6; count of bases not matched to a gene: 7. The CDR3 is 15 amino acids. In nucleotides, the CDR3 is TGTGCCAGCAGTAACCGGGACAGGGGACCCAATGAGCAGTTCTTC. It encodes CASSNRDRGPNEQFF.

This rearrangement joins TRBV20-1 to TRBJ1-1; unclear D gene. The CDR3 contains 13 residues. The germline V gene has CDR1 DFQATT and CDR2 SNEGSKA (reference sequence). The germline V and J ends were trimmed by 1 base and 0 bases, with 6 bases remaining between them. CDR3 DNA: TGCAGTGCTAGAGTGGCTGTGAACACTGAAGCTTTCTTT. Protein: CSARVAVNTEAFF.

The gene calls are TRBV20-1 and TRBJ2-1; weak D call: TRBD1 (5 bases). Germline CDR1 reads DFQATT; CDR2 reads SNEGSKA (reference sequence). Deletions cut 4 bases from V and 5 bases from J, with 15 bases between. This CDR3 region has 14 residues. The CDR3 DNA sequence: TGCAGTGCTAATCTGGCGACAGCTAACAATGAGCAGTTCTTC. Its translation is CSANLATANNEQFF.

At least ten counts were recorded for this clonotype. One end of the junction does not line up with germline, which may come from a read error. J is TRBJ2-3 and V is TRBV4-3, with 13 bases aligning to TRBD2. Germline CDR1 reads LGHNA; CDR2 reads YSLEER. This CDR3 region has 15 residues. This CDR3 is CASSQGLAGTDTQYF. CDR3 DNA: TGTGCCAGCAGCCAGGGACTAGCGGGAACAGATACGCAGTATTTT.

This clonotype came up a few times. The gene calls are TRBV12-3 or TRBV12-4 and TRBJ2-2; D is undetermined. CDR3 size: 13 residues. V was shortened by 5 bases and J by 5 bases, with 9 bases between the two germline ends. Here the CDR3 DNA reads TGTGCCAGCAGTCCCCTAATTACCGGGGAGCTGTTTTTT. The encoded protein is CASSPLITGELFF.